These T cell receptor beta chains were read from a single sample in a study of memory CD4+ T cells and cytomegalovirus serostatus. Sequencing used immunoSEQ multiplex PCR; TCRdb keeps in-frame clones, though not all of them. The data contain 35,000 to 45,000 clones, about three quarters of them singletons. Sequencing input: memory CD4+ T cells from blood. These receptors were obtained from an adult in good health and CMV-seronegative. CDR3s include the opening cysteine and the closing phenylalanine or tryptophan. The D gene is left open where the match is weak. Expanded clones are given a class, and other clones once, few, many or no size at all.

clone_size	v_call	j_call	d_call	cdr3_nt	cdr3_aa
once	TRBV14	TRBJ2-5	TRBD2	TGTGCCAGCAGCCAAGTAAATAGCGGGGGAGAAGAGACCCAGTACTTC	CASSQVNSGGEETQYF
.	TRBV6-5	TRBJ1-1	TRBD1	TGTGCCAGCAGTTACGGGACAGGGGGCCTGAACACTGAAGCTTTCTTT	CASSYGTGGLNTEAFF
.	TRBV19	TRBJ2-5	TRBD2	TGTGCCAGTAGTACGACTAGCGGGGCGGGGGAGACCCAGTACTTC	CASSTTSGAGETQYF
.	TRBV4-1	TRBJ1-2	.	TGCGCCAGCAGCCAAGAGGGAAGAAACTATGGCTACACCTTC	CASSQEGRNYGYTF
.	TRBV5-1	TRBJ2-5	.	TGCGCCAGCAGCCTGGGGCCAATAAGGGAGACCCAGTACTTC	CASSLGPIRETQYF
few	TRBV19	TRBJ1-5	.	TGTGCCAGTAGTTCCGGACAGTACAATCAGCCCCAGCATTTT	CASSSGQYNQPQHF
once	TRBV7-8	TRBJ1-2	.	TGTGCCAGCAGCTTGAGCGTCTCCTATGGCTACACCTTC	CASSLSVSYGYTF
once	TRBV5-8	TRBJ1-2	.	TGTGCCAGCAGCTTGGGACAGGAAGGATATGGCTACACCTTC	CASSLGQEGYGYTF
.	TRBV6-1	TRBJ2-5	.	TGTGCCAGCGGTGGGACGTACCAAGAGACCCAGTACTTC	CASGGTYQETQYF
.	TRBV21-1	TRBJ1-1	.	TGTGCCAGCAGCAAGAAGGCTGGAGCTTTCTTT	CASSKKAGAFF
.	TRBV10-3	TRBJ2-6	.	TGTGCCATCAGGACAGGTTCCGAGGCTGGGGCCAACGTCCTGACTTTC	CAIRTGSEAGANVLTF
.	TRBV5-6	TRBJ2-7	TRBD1	TGTGCCAGCAGCAGGACAGGGTCCTACGAGCAGTACTTC	CASSRTGSYEQYF
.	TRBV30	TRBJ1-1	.	TGTGCCTGGAGTGTACGTCGTAAGGGGCGAGGGATGAACACTGAAGCTTTCTTT	CAWSVRRKGRGMNTEAFF
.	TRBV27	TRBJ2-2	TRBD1	TGTGCCAGCGGACGATCCGGGACAGGGTCGACCGGGGAGCTGTTTTTT	CASGRSGTGSTGELFF
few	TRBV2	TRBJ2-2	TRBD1	TGTGCCAGCAGTGGACAGGGGAATACCGGGGAGCTGTTTTTT	CASSGQGNTGELFF
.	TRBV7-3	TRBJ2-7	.	TGTGCCAGCAGCTTAAGGGGTTCCGGGGCAGGCTCCTACGAGCAGTACTTC	CASSLRGSGAGSYEQYF
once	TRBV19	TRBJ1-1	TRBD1	TGTGCCAGTAGCAAAGACAGGGATGCTGAAGCTTTCTTT	CASSKDRDAEAFF
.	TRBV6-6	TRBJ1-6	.	TGTGCCAGCAGTTACGGGGGAGGGGCTAGTAATTCACCCCTCCACTTT	CASSYGGGASNSPLHF
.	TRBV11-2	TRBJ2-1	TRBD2	TGTGCCAGCAGCTTAGGGACTAGCGGGGGGGCCTACAATGAGCAGTTCTTC	CASSLGTSGGAYNEQFF
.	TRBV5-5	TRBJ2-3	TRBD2	TGTGCCAGCAGCTCCTCGGGGGGATTGACAGATACGCAGTATTTT	CASSSSGGLTDTQYF
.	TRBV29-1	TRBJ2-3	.	TGCAGCGAGATGACAGTAACAGATACGCAGTATTTT	CSEMTVTDTQYF
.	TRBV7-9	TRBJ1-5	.	TGTGCCAGCAGCTTAGCGGGGGTTGGCGAGCAGCCCCAGCATTTT	CASSLAGVGEQPQHF
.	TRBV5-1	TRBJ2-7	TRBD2	TGCGCCAGCAGTCCGGGACTAGCGGGGCCCTACGAGCAGTACTTC	CASSPGLAGPYEQYF
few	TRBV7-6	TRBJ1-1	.	TGTGCCAGCGCAGCGGGGCGAGACACTGAAGCTTTCTTT	CASAAGRDTEAFF
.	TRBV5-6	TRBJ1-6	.	TGTGCCAGCAGCCCGGGGACCGGGAAACCGAATTCACCCCTCCACTTT	CASSPGTGKPNSPLHF
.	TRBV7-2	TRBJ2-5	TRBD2	TGTGCCAGCAGCCCGGGAGGAGGGGAGACCCAGTACTTC	CASSPGGGETQYF
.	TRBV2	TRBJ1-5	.	TGTGCCAGCAGGGGGGGTCACAATCAGCCCCAGCATTTT	CASRGGHNQPQHF
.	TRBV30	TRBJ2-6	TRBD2	TGTGCCTGGACTATCGGGGGGTCCCCCTCTGGGGCCAACGTCCTGACTTTC	CAWTIGGSPSGANVLTF
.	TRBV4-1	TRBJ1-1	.	TGCGCCAGCAGCCAAGAACAGGACAGCACTGAAGCTTTCTTT	CASSQEQDSTEAFF
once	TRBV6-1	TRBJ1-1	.	TGTGCCAGCAGGGGACGGGGGACGGGGAACACTGAAGCTTTCTTT	CASRGRGTGNTEAFF
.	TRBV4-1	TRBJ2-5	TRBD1	TGCGCCAGCAGCCTCCAAACAGGGGGCCTAGAGAAGACCCAGTACTTC	CASSLQTGGLEKTQYF
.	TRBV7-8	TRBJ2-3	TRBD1	TGTGCCAGCAGCGCCGGGACAGGGTCGGGGGGCACAGATACGCAGTATTTT	CASSAGTGSGGTDTQYF
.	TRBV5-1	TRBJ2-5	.	TGCGCCAGCAGCTTGGTTTTTGGCCTAGACCAAGAGACCCAGTACTTC	CASSLVFGLDQETQYF
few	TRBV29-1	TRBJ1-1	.	TGCAGCGTTGTAGGGGCCACTGAAGCTTTCTTT	CSVVGATEAFF
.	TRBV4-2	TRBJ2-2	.	TGTGCCAGCAGCCCGAAAGAGAGGGCTGACGGGGAGCTGTTTTTT	CASSPKERADGELFF
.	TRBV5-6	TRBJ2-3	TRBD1	TGTGCCAGCAGCCGACAGGGGGGCCCCACAGATACGCAGTATTTT	CASSRQGGPTDTQYF
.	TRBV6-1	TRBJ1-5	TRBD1	TGTGCCAGCAGTGAAATGTGGACAGGGGGCAATCAGCCCCAGCATTTT	CASSEMWTGGNQPQHF
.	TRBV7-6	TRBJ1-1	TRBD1	TGTGCCAGCAGATCATCAGCCGGGCAGGGGGTCACTGAAGCTTTCTTT	CASRSSAGQGVTEAFF
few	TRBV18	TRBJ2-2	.	TGTGCCAGCTCACCACAGGACTGGAACACCGGGGAGCTGTTTTTT	CASSPQDWNTGELFF
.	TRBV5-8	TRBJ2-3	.	TGTGCCAGCAGCCAAAGCACAGATACGCAGTATTTT	CASSQSTDTQYF
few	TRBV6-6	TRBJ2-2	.	TGTGCCAGCATCGAAGAGGGCTACACCGGGGAGCTGTTTTTT	CASIEEGYTGELFF
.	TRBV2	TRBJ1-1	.	TGTGCCAGCAAGGGAGCCCCTGGCAACACTGAAGCTTTCTTT	CASKGAPGNTEAFF
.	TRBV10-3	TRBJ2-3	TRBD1	TGTGCCATAGCCGGGACAGGGGGTTCAGATACGCAGTATTTT	CAIAGTGGSDTQYF
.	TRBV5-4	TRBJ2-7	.	TGTGCCAGCAGCTATCCAGGGCAGCCCTACGAGCAGTACTTC	CASSYPGQPYEQYF
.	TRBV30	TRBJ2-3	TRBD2	TGTGTGGCGGGGGTTGATACGCAGTATTTT	CVAGVDTQYF
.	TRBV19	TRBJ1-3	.	TGTGCCAGTAGTATCCTGGGGTTGGCTGGAAACACCATATATTTT	CASSILGLAGNTIYF
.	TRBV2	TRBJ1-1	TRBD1	TGTGCCAGCAGTGGACAGGGGGTAAACACTGAAGCTTTCTTT	CASSGQGVNTEAFF
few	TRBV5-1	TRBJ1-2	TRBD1	TGCGCCAGCAGCTTTCAGCAGGGGACAGTTGGCTACACCTTC	CASSFQQGTVGYTF
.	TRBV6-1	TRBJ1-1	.	TGTGCCAGCAGTAGTCAGGGTGGCACTGAAGCTTTCTTT	CASSSQGGTEAFF
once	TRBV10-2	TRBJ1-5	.	TGCGCCAGCAGTGAGCCCTCAAGGCGGGCCCAGCATTTT	CASSEPSRRAQHF
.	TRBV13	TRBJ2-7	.	TGTGCCAGCAGCTTGCGAGGCTTCGGGGACTACGAGCAGTACTTC	CASSLRGFGDYEQYF
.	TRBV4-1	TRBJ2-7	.	TGCGCCAGCAGCCAACGTCAGGGAGCCCACGAGCAGTACTTC	CASSQRQGAHEQYF
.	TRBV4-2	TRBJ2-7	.	TGTGCCAGCAGCCAAGGCGGACTACAGGGAAGCTACACCTACGAGCAGTACTTC	CASSQGGLQGSYTYEQYF
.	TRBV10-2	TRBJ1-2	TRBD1	TGCGCCAGCACCGTCGACAGGGCTGGTGGCTACACCTTC	CASTVDRAGGYTF
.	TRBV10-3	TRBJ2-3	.	TGTGCCATCAGTCTCAGGGGTGAGGATACGCAGTATTTT	CAISLRGEDTQYF
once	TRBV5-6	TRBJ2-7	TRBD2	TGTGCCAGCAGCTTGGAGCGGGGGAGCAGGGGCGAGCAGTACTTC	CASSLERGSRGEQYF
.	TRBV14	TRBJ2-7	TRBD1	TGTGCCAGCAGCACCTACCGACAGGGCGGCTACGAGCAGTACTTC	CASSTYRQGGYEQYF
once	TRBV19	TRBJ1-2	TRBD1	TGTGCCAGTAGTACCGGACAGGGGATCTATGGCTACACCTTC	CASSTGQGIYGYTF
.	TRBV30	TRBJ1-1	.	TGTGCCTGGAATAGACAGGAGATTATGAACACTGAAGCTTTCTTT	CAWNRQEIMNTEAFF
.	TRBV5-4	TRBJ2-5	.	TGTGCCAGCAGCTCCGGGACACTTTGGCACTTC	CASSSGTLWHF